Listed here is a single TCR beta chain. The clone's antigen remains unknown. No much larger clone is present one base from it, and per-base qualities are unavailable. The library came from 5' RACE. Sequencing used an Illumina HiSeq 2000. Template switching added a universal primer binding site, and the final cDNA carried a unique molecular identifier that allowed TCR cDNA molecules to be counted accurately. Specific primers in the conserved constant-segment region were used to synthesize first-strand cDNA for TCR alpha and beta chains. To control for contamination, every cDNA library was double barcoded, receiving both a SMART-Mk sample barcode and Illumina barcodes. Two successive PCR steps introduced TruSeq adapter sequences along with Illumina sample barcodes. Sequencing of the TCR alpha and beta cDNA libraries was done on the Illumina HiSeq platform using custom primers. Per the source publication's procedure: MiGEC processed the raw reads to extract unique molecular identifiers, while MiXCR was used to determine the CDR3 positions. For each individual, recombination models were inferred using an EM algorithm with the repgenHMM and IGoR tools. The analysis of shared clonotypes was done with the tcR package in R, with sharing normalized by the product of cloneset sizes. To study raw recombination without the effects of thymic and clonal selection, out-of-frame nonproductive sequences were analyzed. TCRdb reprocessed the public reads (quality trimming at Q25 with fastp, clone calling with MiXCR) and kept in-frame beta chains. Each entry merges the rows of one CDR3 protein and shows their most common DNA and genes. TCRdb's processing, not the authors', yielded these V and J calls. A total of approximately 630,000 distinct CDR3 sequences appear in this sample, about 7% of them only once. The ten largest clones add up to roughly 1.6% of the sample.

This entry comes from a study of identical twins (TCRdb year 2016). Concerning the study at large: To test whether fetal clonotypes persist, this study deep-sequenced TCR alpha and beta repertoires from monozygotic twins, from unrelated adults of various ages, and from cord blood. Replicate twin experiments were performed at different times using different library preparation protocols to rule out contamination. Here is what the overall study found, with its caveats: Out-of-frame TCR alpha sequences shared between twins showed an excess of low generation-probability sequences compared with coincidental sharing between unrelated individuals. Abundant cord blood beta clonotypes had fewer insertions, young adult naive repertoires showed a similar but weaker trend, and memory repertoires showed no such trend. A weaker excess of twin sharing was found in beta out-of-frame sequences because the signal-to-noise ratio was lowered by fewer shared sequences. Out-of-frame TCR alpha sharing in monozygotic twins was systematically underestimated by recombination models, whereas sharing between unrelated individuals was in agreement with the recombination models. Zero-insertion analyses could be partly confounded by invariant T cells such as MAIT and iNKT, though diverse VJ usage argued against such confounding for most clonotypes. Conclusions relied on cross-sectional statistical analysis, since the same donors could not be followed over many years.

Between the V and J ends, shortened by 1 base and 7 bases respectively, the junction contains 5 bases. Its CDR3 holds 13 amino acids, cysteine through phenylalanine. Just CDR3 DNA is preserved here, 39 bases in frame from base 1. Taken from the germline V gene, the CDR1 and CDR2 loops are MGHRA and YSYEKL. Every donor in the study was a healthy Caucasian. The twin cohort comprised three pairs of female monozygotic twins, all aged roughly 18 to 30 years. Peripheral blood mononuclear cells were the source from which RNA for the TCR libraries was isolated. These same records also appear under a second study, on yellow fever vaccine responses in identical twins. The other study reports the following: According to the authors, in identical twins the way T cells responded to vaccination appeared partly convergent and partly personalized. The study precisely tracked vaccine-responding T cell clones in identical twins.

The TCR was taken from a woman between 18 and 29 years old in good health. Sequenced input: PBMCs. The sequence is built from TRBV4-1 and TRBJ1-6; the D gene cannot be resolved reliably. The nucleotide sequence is TGCGCCAGCAGCCAAGTCGAGAATTCACCCCTCCACTTT. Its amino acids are CASSQVENSPLHF.